The 6 T cell receptor beta chains given below trace back to one sample, sequenced in a study of somatic mutations in cytotoxic T cells in rheumatoid arthritis. The repertoire was sequenced with immunoSEQ multiplex PCR; TCRdb's copy has only in-frame clones and lacks some. The sample contains tens of thousands of clones, about 84% of which appear only once. Sample: CD8+ T cells sorted from blood. These receptor sequences come from a middle-aged man in good health.

The chain is built from TRBV5-1 and TRBJ2-2; possible D gene TRBD1, 5 bases. The CDR3 is 15 amino acids. V lost 0 bases and J 4 bases, leaving 10 bases between the germline ends. Germline V CDR1 and CDR2: SGHRS, YFSETQ. In nucleotides, the CDR3 is TGCGCCAGCAGCTTGGGTCAGGGTGGCACCGGGGAGCTGTTTTTT. Its protein is CASSLGQGGTGELFF.

CDR3 DNA: TGCGCCAGCGGATTGGGGGGAACTAATGAAAAACTGTTTTTT. Translated: CASGLGGTNEKLFF. The chain uses TRBV5-1 and TRBJ1-4; a weak D match, TRBD1 (5 bases). The CDR3 spans 14 residues. Germline V lookup: CDR1 SGHRS, CDR2 YFSETQ. V lost 7 bases and J 1 base, leaving 11 bases between the germline ends.

V gene TRBV28 combines with J gene TRBJ1-5; D is perhaps TRBD1 (6 bases). Germline V CDR1 and CDR2: MDHEN, SYDVKM. The CDR3 is made up of 12 amino acids. V was cut by 7 bases and J by 9 bases, with 13 bases left in between. The CDR3 DNA follows: TGTGCCAGCACTTCGGACAGCGGGCCCCAGCATTTT. Encoded protein: CASTSDSGPQHF.

The chain uses TRBV9 and TRBJ2-2, with TRBD2 as a possible D gene (5 bases). Trimming stripped 0 bases from V and 2 bases from J, with 8 bases between. CDR3 size: 15 residues. Germline V CDR1 and CDR2: SGDLS, YYNGEE. This CDR3 reads CASSVGSANTGELFF. Written as DNA, the CDR3 is TGTGCCAGCAGCGTAGGTAGCGCTAACACCGGGGAGCTGTTTTTT.

The chain is built from TRBV7-9 and TRBJ2-1; 11 bases match TRBD2. Germline CDR1 SEHNR, CDR2 FQNEAQ (reference sequence). The CDR3 is 14 residues long. Trimming cost V 5 bases and J 7 bases; bases outside gene matches: 4. The CDR3 sequence: CASSPGTSGNEQFF. The CDR3 DNA sequence: TGTGCCAGCAGCCCGGGGACTAGCGGAAATGAGCAGTTCTTC. Using reference TRBV7-9 and TRBJ2-1 for the parts outside the CDR3, the full variable domain is DTGVSQNPRHKITKRGQNVTFRCDPISEHNRLYWYRQTLGQGPEFLTYFQNEAQLEKSRLLSDRFSAERPKGSFSTLEIQRTEQGDSAMYLCASSPGTSGNEQFFGPGTRLTVL.

This sequence joins TRBV12-5 and TRBJ1-1; the D gene is possibly TRBD1 (6 bases). Germline values: CDR1 LGHNT, CDR2 FRNRAP. V lost 4 bases, J lost 5 bases, and 11 bases lay in between. The CDR3 loop spans 13 amino acids. The CDR3, as DNA: TGTGCTAGTGGTTCCCAGGGGTATACTGAAGCTTTCTTT. Translated: CASGSQGYTEAFF.